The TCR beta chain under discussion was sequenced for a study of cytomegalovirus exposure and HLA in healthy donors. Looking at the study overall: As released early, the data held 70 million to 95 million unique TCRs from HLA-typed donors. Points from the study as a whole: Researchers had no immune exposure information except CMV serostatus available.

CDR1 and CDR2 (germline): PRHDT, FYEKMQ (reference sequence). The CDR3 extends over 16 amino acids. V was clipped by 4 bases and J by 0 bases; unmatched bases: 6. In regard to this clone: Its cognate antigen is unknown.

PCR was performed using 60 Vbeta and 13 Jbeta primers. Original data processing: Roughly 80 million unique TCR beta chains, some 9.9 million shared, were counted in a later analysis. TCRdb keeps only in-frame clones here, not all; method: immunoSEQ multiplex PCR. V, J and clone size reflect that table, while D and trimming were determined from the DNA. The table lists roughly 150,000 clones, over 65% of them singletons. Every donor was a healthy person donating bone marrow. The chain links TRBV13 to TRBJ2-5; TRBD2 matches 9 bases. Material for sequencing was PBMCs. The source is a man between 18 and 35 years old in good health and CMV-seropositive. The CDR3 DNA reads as TGTGCCAGCAGCTCAAGGACTAGCGAAAACCAAGAGACCCAGTACTTC. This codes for CASSSRTSENQETQYF.